The present T cell receptor (beta chain) was sequenced within a study of T cell responses to AZD1222 COVID-19 vaccine. To note about this clone: Its antigen remains unknown.

Study-level points and caveats: At study baseline, merely five or six AZD1222 recipients were seropositive.

The V and J ends lost 8 bases and 0 bases respectively, with 16 bases between them. This CDR3 region has 15 residues. Looked up from germline, CDR1 is MNHEY and CDR2 is SVGAGI. Measured with immunoSEQ multiplex PCR; TCRdb has only the in-frame clones, and not every one. This sample yields roughly 120,000 clones, of which approximately 89% are seen a single time; about 4.9% belongs to the top ten. This TCR came from an adult in good health. The gene calls are TRBV6-5 and TRBJ1-2; D might be TRBD1 (5 bases). The material sequenced was peripheral blood, taken on day 0 of AZD1222 vaccination. As DNA, the CDR3 is TGTGCCAGCGAGCCAGCCGGGGCCTCTAACTATGGCTACACCTTC. Translated, it gives CASEPAGASNYGYTF.